The 31 T cell receptor beta chains reported below all come from one sample, sequenced in a study of T-cell memory formation after mild COVID-19. TCRdb re-analysed the 5' RACE reads in MiXCR, keeping a single row per CDR3 protein. The sample has around 220,000 distinct CDR3 sequences, roughly 15% seen once; the top ten hold approximately 3.5%. Sequencing was done on a sample of PBMCs or a T cell subset sorted from them (not recorded which). Source of these receptors: a man between 18 and 35 years old who had mild COVID-19 (a few samples of this study predate the infection). Cell type and time point are not known.

The CDR3 sequence: CATSDGRQETQYF. CDR3 bases: TGTGCCACCAGTGATGGCAGACAAGAGACCCAGTACTTC. The gene calls are TRBV24-1 and TRBJ2-5, with no clear D. With 3 bases removed from V and 2 bases from J, the gap between germline ends came to 6 bases. CDR3 length: 13 amino acids. Germline CDR1 is KGHDR and CDR2 is SFDVKD.

This clonotype was seen many times. This chain links TRBV5-1 with TRBJ1-1; D perhaps matches TRBD1 (6 bases). Per germline, CDR1 SGHRS and CDR2 YFSETQ. V lost 2 bases and J lost 6, with 29 bases in between. CDR3 length: 19 residues. CDR3 region: CASSLQPRGLGGAVSEAFF. The DNA of the CDR3 is TGCGCCAGCAGCTTACAGCCGCGGGGGCTGGGGGGCGCCGTATCTGAAGCTTTCTTT.

This clonotype was detected a few times. CDR3: CASRPGGSTEAFF. CDR3 nucleotide sequence: TGCGCCAGCAGGCCGGGAGGGAGCACTGAAGCTTTCTTT. The chain carries TRBV5-1 and TRBJ1-1; D gene ambiguous. The ends were cut back, 5 bases at V and 4 bases at J, with 12 bases in the middle. CDR1 is SGHRS, CDR2 YFSETQ, per germline. The CDR3 sequence is 13 residues long. The full variable domain, with the rest looked up from reference TRBV5-1 and TRBJ1-1, is KAGVTQTPRYLIKTRGQQVTLSCSPISGHRSVSWYQQTPGQGLQFLFEYFSETQRNKGNFPGRFSGRQFSNSRSEMNVSTLELGDSALYLCASRPGGSTEAFFGQGTRLTVV.

Written as DNA, the CDR3 is TGCGCCAGCAGCCCCCGATGGGCCGTGGAGCTGTTTTTT. It translates to CASSPRWAVELFF. The chain carries TRBV5-1 and TRBJ2-2, with D unclear. The germline CDR1 and CDR2 sequences are SGHRS and YFSETQ. CDR3 length: 13 amino acids. Trimming took off 4 bases at V and 10 bases at J, with 14 bases between the two ends.

As for this clonotype: An end of the junction does not agree with germline; a read error may underlie this. The chain couples TRBV20-1 to TRBJ2-5, with unresolved D. The length of the CDR3 is 10 residues. Germline V gene data show CDR1 as DFQATT and CDR2 as SNEGSKA (reference sequence). The CDR3 protein is CSARGDLEAF. CDR3 sequence (DNA): TGCAGTGCTAGAGGCGACTTAGAGGCCTTC.

This clonotype has more than one count but fewer than ten. This rearrangement joins TRBV11-2 to TRBJ1-2; 8 bases match TRBD1. From germline, CDR1 is SGHAT and CDR2 FQNNGV. This CDR3 region has 16 residues. V was pared by 0 bases and J by 4 bases, with 7 bases of the junction left unmatched. CDR3 in DNA: TGTGCCAGCAGCTTAGATGGTGGGACAGGTCCCTATGGCTACACCTTC. Protein: CASSLDGGTGPYGYTF.

This clonotype was seen repeatedly, ten times or more. This chain connects TRBV4-1 to TRBJ2-1; D is unresolved. The length of the CDR3 is 16 residues. V was clipped by 1 base and J by 1 base, with 11 bases between them. The germline V gene encodes CDR1 MGHRA and CDR2 YSYEKL. CDR3 coding DNA: TGCGCCAGCAGCCAAGTCGACCTAGTTTCCTACAATGAGCAGTTCTTC. Translated: CASSQVDLVSYNEQFF.

The chain recombines TRBV20-1 with TRBJ2-3, with a weak D call TRBD1 (5 bases). Per the germline V gene, CDR1 is DFQATT and CDR2 is SNEGSKA (reference sequence). Deletions cut 0 bases from V and 0 bases from J, with 19 bases between. The length of the CDR3 is 18 residues. CDR3 DNA: TGCAGTGCTAGAGATCTCGCAGGACACGGAACTAGCACAGATACGCAGTATTTT. It specifies CSARDLAGHGTSTDTQYF.

The gene calls are TRBV7-3 and TRBJ2-1; D tentatively fits TRBD1 or TRBD2 (5 bases each). CDR1 is SGHTA and CDR2 is FQGTGA in the germline V gene. This CDR3 comprises 14 residues. With 1 base removed from V and 10 bases from J, the gap between germline ends came to 14 bases. The CDR3: CASSLRGTSDEQFF. CDR3 DNA sequence: TGTGCCAGCAGCTTAAGGGGGACCTCAGACGAGCAGTTCTTC. The full variable domain, completed using reference TRBV7-3 and TRBJ2-1, is GAGVSQTPSNKVTEKGKYVELRCDPISGHTALYWYRQSLGQGPEFLIYFQGTGAADDSGLPNDRFFAVRPEGSVSTLKIQRTERGDSAVYLCASSLRGTSDEQFFGPGTRLTVL.

This clonotype is a singleton in its sample. This chain connects TRBV4-2 to TRBJ2-2; no clear D gene. Per germline, CDR1 LGHNA and CDR2 YNFKEQ. The CDR3 runs 16 residues. Trimming removed 4 bases at V and 6 bases at J, with 18 bases between. The CDR3 nucleotides read TGTGCCAGCAGCCTAGATCGGGTTGTTTCGGCCGGGGAGCTGTTTTTT. It codes for CASSLDRVVSAGELFF.

This clonotype has a count of ten or more. The V and J genes are TRBV9 and TRBJ1-4; D may be TRBD1 (6 bases). The CDR3 sequence is 14 residues long. V lost 4 bases, J lost 8 bases, and 15 bases lay in between. CDR1 and CDR2 from the germline V gene are SGDLS and YYNGEE. CDR3 sequence reads: CASSQGRGGEKLFF. CDR3 bases: TGTGCCAGCAGCCAAGGCAGGGGTGGCGAAAAACTGTTTTTT.

This rearrangement joins TRBV3-1 to TRBJ2-3; 8 bases are a match to TRBD2. This CDR3 has 15 residues. Germline V lookup: CDR1 LGHDT, CDR2 YNNKEL (reference sequence). V shed 3 bases and J 5 bases; nucleotides not matched to a gene: 7. As DNA, the CDR3 is TGTGCCAGCAGCCATACGGGACTAGGTGGAGATACGCAGTATTTT. Protein sequence: CASSHTGLGGDTQYF.

This clonotype was detected ten times or more. The chain joins TRBV5-1 to TRBJ2-6; perhaps TRBD1 as D (5 bases). V lost 6 bases to trimming and J lost 0 bases, with 10 bases between them. Per the germline V gene, CDR1 is SGHRS and CDR2 is YFSETQ. The length of the CDR3 is 15 residues. The CDR3: CASTAGPSGANVLTF. DNA for the CDR3: TGCGCCAGCACCGCAGGGCCCTCTGGGGCCAACGTCCTGACTTTC.

This clonotype appeared a few times. The gene calls are TRBV6-2 or TRBV6-3 and TRBJ2-1; TRBD2 aligns across 9 bases. CDR1 is MNHEY and CDR2 is SVGEGT in the germline V gene. The CDR3 covers 14 residues. With V trimmed by 2 bases and J by 7 bases, 3 bases remained unmatched. DNA of the CDR3: TGTGCCAGCAGTTACAGCGGGGGGTCTAATGAGCAGTTCTTC. Translation: CASSYSGGSNEQFF.

CDR3 region: CASSDSGNTIYF. Written as DNA, the CDR3 is TGTGCCAGCAGCGACTCTGGAAACACCATATATTTT. This chain joins TRBV28 and TRBJ1-3; D gene ambiguous. The CDR3 loop spans 12 amino acids. V was clipped by 6 bases and J by 0 bases, with 3 bases between them. CDR1 is MDHEN and CDR2 is SYDVKM in the germline V gene.

This chain links TRBV27 with TRBJ1-1, with D possibly matching TRBD1 (5 bases). V was cut by 3 bases and J by 9 bases, with 11 bases left in between. The CDR3 is 12 residues long. Germline CDR1 MNHEY, CDR2 SMNVEV (reference sequence). The CDR3 sequence: CASSLLQGKAFF. In nucleotides, the CDR3 is TGTGCCAGCAGTTTGCTGCAGGGAAAAGCTTTCTTT.

This chain connects TRBV4-1 to TRBJ1-6, with unresolved D. CDR1 MGHRA and CDR2 YSYEKL come from the germline V gene. The CDR3 runs to 13 residues. The V end lost 4 bases, the J end lost 7 bases, and 8 bases lay between the germline ends. CDR3 DNA: TGCGCCAGCAGCCCCACTCGGAATTCACCCCTCCACTTT. It yields the protein CASSPTRNSPLHF.

This chain connects TRBV7-9 to TRBJ1-3; a possible D gene is TRBD1 (6 bases). V was trimmed by 8 bases and J by 0 bases, leaving 11 bases between them. This CDR3 contains 14 residues. Germline V gives CDR1 SEHNR, CDR2 FQNEAQ (reference sequence). The CDR3 sequence is CASWQGSSGNTIYF. For the CDR3, the DNA is TGTGCCAGCTGGCAGGGGAGCTCTGGAAACACCATATATTTT.

This clonotype was detected only a few times. The V call is TRBV11-2, the J call TRBJ2-7; TRBD1 is a possible D gene (6 bases). V shed 5 bases and J shed 8 bases, with 10 bases lying between them. CDR1 SGHAT and CDR2 FQNNGV come from the germline V gene. There are 11 residues in the CDR3. CDR3: CASSQGLQQYF. The CDR3 DNA sequence: TGTGCCAGCAGCCAGGGGTTACAGCAGTACTTC.

Only a few counts were recorded for this clonotype. The chain recombines TRBV4-3 with TRBJ2-5, with 8 bases aligning to TRBD2. The CDR3 has 13 amino acids. The V segment lost 4 bases and the J segment 11 bases; nucleotides outside the gene matches: 9. Germline-derived CDR1 and CDR2 are LGHNA and YSLEER. The CDR3 coding sequence is TGCGCCAGCAGCCCGGCGGGGGGCACACGTCAGTACTTC. Translating it yields CASSPAGGTRQYF.

There are many counts of this clonotype. The germline gene is not matched at one end of the junction; a read error may be the cause. The J gene is TRBJ2-3, the V gene TRBV12-3 or TRBV12-4; D is ambiguous. The CDR3 contains 12 residues. In nucleotides, the CDR3 is TGTGCCAGCAGCTTAGGTTCAGATACGCAGTATTTT. Its protein is CASSLGSDTQYF.

This clonotype has only a few counts. The chain joins TRBV12-3 or TRBV12-4 to TRBJ1-5; D is unclear. Trimming removed 3 bases at V and 7 bases at J, with 19 bases between. The CDR3 consists of 16 residues. CDR3 region: CASSFERVVPGQPQHF. CDR3 nucleotides: TGTGCCAGCAGTTTTGAGCGGGTGGTACCGGGGCAGCCCCAGCATTTT.

The rearrangement links TRBV4-1 to TRBJ2-7, with a weak D call TRBD1 (5 bases). The germline CDR1 and CDR2 sequences are MGHRA and YSYEKL. V lost 1 base, J lost 6 bases, and 10 bases lay in between. The CDR3 covers 13 residues. CDR3 loop: CASSQGSGFEQYF. Written as DNA, the CDR3 is TGCGCCAGCAGCCAAGGGTCAGGGTTCGAGCAGTACTTC.

This clonotype has more than one count but fewer than ten. The chain employs TRBV11-2 and TRBJ2-1; D is unresolved. Germline CDR1 reads SGHAT; CDR2 reads FQNNGV. CDR3 length: 11 amino acids. Deletions cut 9 bases from V and 9 bases from J, with 12 bases between. CDR3 loop: CASTVASEQFF. The CDR3 bases are TGTGCCAGTACTGTGGCTAGTGAGCAGTTCTTC.

V gene TRBV7-2 combines with J gene TRBJ2-5; 8 positions agree with TRBD2. Unmatched junction bases numbered 7, after V lost 0 bases and J lost 1 base. This CDR3 is built from 17 residues. CDR1 is SGHTA and CDR2 is FQGNSA in the germline V gene. DNA of the CDR3: TGTGCCAGCAGCTTAGCGGGTTTGCGGGGGGTCCAAGAGACCCAGTACTTC. Amino acids: CASSLAGLRGVQETQYF.

The V and J genes are TRBV3-1 and TRBJ2-5, with TRBD1 identical over 10 bases. The CDR3 is made up of 15 amino acids. V shed 0 bases and J 5 bases; nucleotides not matched to a gene: 3. The germline gives CDR1 LGHDT, CDR2 YNNKEL (reference sequence). CDR3 amino acids: CASSQEGQGYETQYF. The CDR3 coding sequence is TGTGCCAGCAGCCAAGAGGGACAGGGGTACGAGACCCAGTACTTC.

This clonotype was seen more than once but under ten times. CDR3 nucleotides: TGCGCCAGCAGCATACTCACCGGGACAGGGGCTGGCTACACCTTC. It codes for CASSILTGTGAGYTF. This sequence joins TRBV5-1 and TRBJ1-2; TRBD1 agrees at 10 bases. The J segment lost 7 bases and the V segment lost 4 bases, leaving 10 bases of the junction unmatched. The CDR3 loop spans 15 amino acids. Germline lookup yields CDR1 SGHRS and CDR2 YFSETQ.

This chain connects TRBV16 to TRBJ1-1; D may be TRBD1 (6 bases). Trimming removed 4 bases from V and 12 bases from J, with 15 bases in between. CDR1 is KGHSY and CDR2 is FQNENV in the germline V gene. The CDR3 has 12 residues. The CDR3 DNA reads as TGTGCCAGCAGCCGAATACAGGGAGAAACTTTCTTT. Amino acid sequence: CASSRIQGETFF.

The chain employs TRBV6-5 and TRBJ2-7, with D possibly matching TRBD1 (5 bases). V was trimmed by 2 bases and J by 5 bases, leaving 10 bases between them. This CDR3 comprises 13 residues. Germline CDR1 is MNHEY and CDR2 is SVGAGI. The CDR3 coding sequence is TGTGCCAGCAGTTACAGCAGGGCCGACGAGCAGTACGTC. Amino acids: CASSYSRADEQYV.

V usage is TRBV7-9 and J usage is TRBJ1-6, with unresolved D. Germline V gene data show CDR1 as SEHNR and CDR2 as FQNEAQ (reference sequence). The CDR3 contains 13 residues. Trimming shortened V by 5 bases and J by 10 bases, and 12 bases separated the two germline ends. DNA of the CDR3: TGTGCCAGCAGCCCTGAGGCAAGGTCACCCCTCCACTTT. This encodes CASSPEARSPLHF.

V is TRBV12-3 or TRBV12-4 and J is TRBJ1-1; 9 nucleotides match TRBD1. The CDR3 length is 16 residues. The V and J ends lost 5 bases and 0 bases, in that order; junction bases with no gene match: 7. CDR3 in amino acids: CASSPRTGELNTEAFF. CDR3 bases: TGTGCCAGCAGTCCCCGGACAGGGGAATTGAACACTGAAGCTTTCTTT.